This TCR beta chain was sequenced for a study of blood T cell repertoires in COVID-19. Authors' methods: By means of reference gene primer amplification, nucleated cell counts were estimated. The method was immunoSEQ multiplex PCR; TCRdb's version includes in-frame clones alone and lacks a portion of them. That table is the source of V, J and clone size, and D and trimming were worked out from the DNA. The sample shows under 400,000 clones, about 90% of them seen only once. This clone was detected many times. Germline V gene sequence: CDR1 SGHVS, CDR2 FNYEAQ. CDR3 length: 13 amino acids. After removal of 4 bases from V and 6 bases from J, the junction contained 6 bases not matched to a gene.

The source of this sequence is a man between 18 and 35 years old with active or convalescent COVID-19. Specimen: peripheral blood. The rearrangement links TRBV7-6 to TRBJ2-7; 7 bases are shared with TRBD1. The CDR3 loop reads CASSSTGEREQYF. The CDR3, as DNA: TGTGCCAGCAGCTCCACAGGGGAACGCGAGCAGTACTTC.